The clone carrying this T cell receptor (beta chain) appeared a few times. Antigen unknown. TCRdb processed the 5' RACE reads anew with MiXCR; each CDR3 protein has one entry. Of 670,000 or so distinct CDR3 sequences detected, roughly 19% appear once; the ten largest clones hold under 20%. The data derive from a study of CD8 T cells in ankylosing spondylitis. The study, taken as a whole, reports: Seemingly characteristic of ankylosing spondylitis blood was a TCR beta motif consisting of about 8 highly homologous variants.

The CDR3 sequence is 14 residues long. Germline CDR1 GTSNPN, CDR2 SVGIG (reference sequence). Unmatched junction bases numbered 7, after V lost 6 bases and J lost 0 bases. This clonotype was obtained from a male donor with ankylosing spondylitis. Sequencing used blood, either unsorted or a sorted T cell fraction (not recorded which). The chain carries TRBV30 and TRBJ2-7, with 8 positions matching TRBD1. The chain's CDR3 is CACPGQADSYEQYF. The CDR3 bases are TGTGCCTGCCCGGGACAGGCGGACTCCTACGAGCAGTACTTC.